This is a list of T cell receptor beta chains from one sample in a study of blood T cell repertoires in COVID-19. Generated by immunoSEQ multiplex PCR, the TCRdb table keeps only in-frame clones and is missing some. The data hold approximately 66,000 clones, with approximately 91% observed a single time. Material for sequencing was peripheral blood. The origin of the receptors is a woman aged 50 to 60 with active or convalescent COVID-19. CDR3s include the opening cysteine and the closing phenylalanine or tryptophan. Each record gives: clone size, V gene, D gene, J gene, CDR3 DNA, CDR3 protein. A D gene is named only where the DNA matches it firmly. Size values are once, few and many counts, or a class for expanded clones, and some rows have none.

.	TRBV5-1	.	TRBJ1-1	TGCGCCAGCAGCTTGTCAGGCCCTGAGTGGCGCACTGAAGCTTTCTTT	CASSLSGPEWRTEAFF
.	TRBV7-8	.	TRBJ1-1	TGTGCCAGCAGCTTTAGCAGAATGAACACTGAAGCTTTCTTT	CASSFSRMNTEAFF
.	TRBV25-1	.	TRBJ2-2	TGTGCCAGCAGTGCCCTCAAGGGGGTGTTGGACACCGGGGAGCTGTTTTTT	CASSALKGVLDTGELFF
once	TRBV9	.	TRBJ1-4	TGTGCCAGCAGCCCCCCCGGGTCAACTAATGAAAAACTGTTTTTT	CASSPPGSTNEKLFF
.	TRBV24-1	.	TRBJ2-5	TGTGCCACCAGTGAAGCAGGGCAAGAGACCCAGTACTTC	CATSEAGQETQYF
.	TRBV19	TRBD1	TRBJ1-6	TGTGCCAGTAGTCTAGCGGACAGGGTGTATTATAATTCACCCCTCCACTTT	CASSLADRVYYNSPLHF
.	TRBV7-8	.	TRBJ1-2	TGTGCCAGCAGCCCCCCCGTGAGGGTGGGTGGCTACACCTTC	CASSPPVRVGGYTF
.	TRBV19	.	TRBJ2-3	TGTGCCAGTAGCGCGGACACCTTCACAGATACGCAGTATTTT	CASSADTFTDTQYF
.	TRBV29-1	.	TRBJ2-5	TGCAGCGTTGAGGGGGCGGGTTGGGAGACCCAGTACTTC	CSVEGAGWETQYF
.	TRBV9	TRBD2	TRBJ2-3	TGTGCCAGCAGCGTAGGACTAGCGGCATGGTCCACAGATACGCAGTATTTT	CASSVGLAAWSTDTQYF